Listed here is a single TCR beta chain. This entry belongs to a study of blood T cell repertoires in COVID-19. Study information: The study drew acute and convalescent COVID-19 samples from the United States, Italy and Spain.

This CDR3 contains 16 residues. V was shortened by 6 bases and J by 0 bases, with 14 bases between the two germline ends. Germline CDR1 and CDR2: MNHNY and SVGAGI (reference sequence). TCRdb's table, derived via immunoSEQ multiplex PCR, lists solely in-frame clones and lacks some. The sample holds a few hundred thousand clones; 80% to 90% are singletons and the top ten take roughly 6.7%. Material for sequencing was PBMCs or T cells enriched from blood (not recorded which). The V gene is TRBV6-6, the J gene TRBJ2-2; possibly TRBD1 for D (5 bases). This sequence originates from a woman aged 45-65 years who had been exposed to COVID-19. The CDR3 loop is CASRTPLGPNTGELFF. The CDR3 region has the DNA TGTGCCAGCAGAACACCTCTGGGGCCGAACACCGGGGAGCTGTTTTTT.